This T cell receptor beta chain was recovered during a study of cytomegalovirus exposure and HLA in healthy donors. Study-wide background: Unique TCRs from HLA-typed donors, some 85 million of them, were held in an early data release. Assignment to the Caucasian-associated ancestry cluster applied to around 80% of the roughly 400 genotyped donors. Study-wide findings and caveats: Under 20,000 TCR beta sequences were associated with HLA alleles at 0.05 false discovery rate in a later analysis.

Primers: 60 Vbeta forward and 13 Jbeta reverse. Profiled with immunoSEQ multiplex PCR; TCRdb holds only in-frame clones, not every one. This sample has 150,000 to 180,000 clones, with under 80% found just once. Per germline, CDR1 PRHDT and CDR2 FYEKMQ (reference sequence). The CDR3 covers 17 residues. Trimming removed 6 bases from V and 10 bases from J; junction bases left unmatched: 20. This clone showed up just a few times. Its target is unknown. The chain employs TRBV13 and TRBJ2-1, with 8 bases aligning to TRBD2. Sequencing input: PBMCs. The clonotype comes from a man younger than 45 in good health and CMV-seronegative. CDR3 in amino acids: CASRGIRGGTSQHEQFF. As DNA, the CDR3 is TGTGCCAGCAGGGGAATTAGGGGGGGGACTAGTCAACACGAGCAGTTCTTC.